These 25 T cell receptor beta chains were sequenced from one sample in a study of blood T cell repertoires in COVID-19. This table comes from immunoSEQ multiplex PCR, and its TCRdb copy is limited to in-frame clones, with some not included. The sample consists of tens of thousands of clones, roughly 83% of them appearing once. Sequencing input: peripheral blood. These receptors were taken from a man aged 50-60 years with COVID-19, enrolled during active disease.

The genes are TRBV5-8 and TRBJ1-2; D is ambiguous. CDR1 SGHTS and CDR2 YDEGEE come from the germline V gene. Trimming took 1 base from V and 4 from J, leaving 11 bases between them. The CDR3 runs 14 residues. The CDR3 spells CASSLTSQFYGYTF. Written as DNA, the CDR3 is TGTGCCAGCAGCTTGACCTCCCAGTTCTATGGCTACACCTTC. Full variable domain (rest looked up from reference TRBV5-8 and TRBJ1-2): EAGVTQSPTHLIKTRGQQATLRCSPISGHTSVYWYQQALGLGLQFLLWYDEGEERNRGNFPPRFSGRQFPNYSSELNVNALELEDSALYLCASSLTSQFYGYTFGSGTRLTVV.

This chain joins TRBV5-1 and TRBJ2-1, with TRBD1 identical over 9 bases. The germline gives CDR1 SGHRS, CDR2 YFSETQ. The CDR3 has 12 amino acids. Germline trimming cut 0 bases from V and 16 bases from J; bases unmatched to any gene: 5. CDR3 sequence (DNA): TGCGCCAGCAGCTTGGCGGGGGACAGGGAATTCTTC. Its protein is CASSLAGDREFF.

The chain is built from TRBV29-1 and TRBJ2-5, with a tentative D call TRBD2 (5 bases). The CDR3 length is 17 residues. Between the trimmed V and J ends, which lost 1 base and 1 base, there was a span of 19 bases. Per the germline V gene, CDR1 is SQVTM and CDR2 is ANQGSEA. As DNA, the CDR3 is TGCAGCGTTGAAGGAGGGATACCTCCCGGTCTCCAAGAGACCCAGTACTTC. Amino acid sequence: CSVEGGIPPGLQETQYF.

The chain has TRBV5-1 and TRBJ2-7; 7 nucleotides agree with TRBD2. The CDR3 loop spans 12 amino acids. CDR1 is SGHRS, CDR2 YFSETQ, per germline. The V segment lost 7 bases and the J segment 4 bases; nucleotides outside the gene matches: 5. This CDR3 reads CASSERGYEQYF. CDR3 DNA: TGCGCCAGCTCCGAGCGGGGATACGAGCAGTACTTC.

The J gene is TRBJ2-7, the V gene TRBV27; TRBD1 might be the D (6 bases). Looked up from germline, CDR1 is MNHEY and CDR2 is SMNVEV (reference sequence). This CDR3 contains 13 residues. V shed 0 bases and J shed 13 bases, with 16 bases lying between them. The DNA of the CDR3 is TGTGCCAGCAGTTTATCGAGGGACACGGTGGCCTACTTC. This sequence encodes CASSLSRDTVAYF.

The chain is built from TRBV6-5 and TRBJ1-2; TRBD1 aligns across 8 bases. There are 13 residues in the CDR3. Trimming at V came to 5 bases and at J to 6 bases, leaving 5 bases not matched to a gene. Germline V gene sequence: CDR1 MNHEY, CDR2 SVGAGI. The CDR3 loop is CASSRTGTDGYTF. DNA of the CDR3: TGTGCCAGCAGTCGGACAGGGACTGATGGCTACACCTTC.

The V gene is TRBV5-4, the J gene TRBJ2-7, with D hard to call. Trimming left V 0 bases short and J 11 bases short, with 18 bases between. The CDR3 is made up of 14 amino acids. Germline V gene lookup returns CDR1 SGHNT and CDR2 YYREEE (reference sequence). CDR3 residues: CASSLAPGISSKYF. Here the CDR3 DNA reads TGTGCCAGCAGCTTGGCTCCAGGCATCTCTTCGAAGTACTTC.

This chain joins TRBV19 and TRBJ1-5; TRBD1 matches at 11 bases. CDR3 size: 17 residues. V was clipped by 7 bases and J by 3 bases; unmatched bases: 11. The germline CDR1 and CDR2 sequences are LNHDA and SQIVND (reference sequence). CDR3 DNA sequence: TGTGCCAGTACCCTACTGATTGGACAGGGGGCCAATCAGCCCCAGCATTTT. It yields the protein CASTLLIGQGANQPQHF.

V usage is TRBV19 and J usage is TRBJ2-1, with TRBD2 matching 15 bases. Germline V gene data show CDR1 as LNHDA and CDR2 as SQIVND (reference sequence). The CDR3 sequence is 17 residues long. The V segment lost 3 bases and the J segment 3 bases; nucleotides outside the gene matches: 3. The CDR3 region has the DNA TGTGCCAGTAGTATGGGGACTAGCGGGAGGAGCTACAATGAGCAGTTCTTC. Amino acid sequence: CASSMGTSGRSYNEQFF.

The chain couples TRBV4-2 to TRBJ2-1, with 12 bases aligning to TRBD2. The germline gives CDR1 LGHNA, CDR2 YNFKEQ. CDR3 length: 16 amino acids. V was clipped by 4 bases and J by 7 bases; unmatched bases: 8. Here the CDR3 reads CASSPRLAGDMNEQFF. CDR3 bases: TGTGCCAGCAGCCCCAGACTAGCGGGAGATATGAATGAGCAGTTCTTC.

Written as DNA, the CDR3 is TGTGCCAGCAGCTTACAGGGTGTCTACGAGCAGTACTTC. Amino acids: CASSLQGVYEQYF. V gene TRBV7-8 combines with J gene TRBJ2-7; possibly TRBD1 for D (5 bases). The CDR3 has 13 residues. The germline CDR1 and CDR2 sequences are SGHVS and FQNEAQ. Trimming shortened V by 2 bases and J by 3 bases, and 8 bases separated the two germline ends.

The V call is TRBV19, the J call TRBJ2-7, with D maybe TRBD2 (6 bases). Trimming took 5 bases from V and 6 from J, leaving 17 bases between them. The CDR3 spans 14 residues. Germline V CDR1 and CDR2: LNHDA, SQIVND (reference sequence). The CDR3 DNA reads TGTGCCAGTAGTCTAACCCGAGGGACTGGCGAGCAGTACTTC. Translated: CASSLTRGTGEQYF.

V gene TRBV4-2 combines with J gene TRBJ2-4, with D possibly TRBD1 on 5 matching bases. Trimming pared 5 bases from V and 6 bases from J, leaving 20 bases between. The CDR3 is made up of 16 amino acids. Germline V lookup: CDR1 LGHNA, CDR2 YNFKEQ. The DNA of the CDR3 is TGTGCCAGCAGCGAACAAACGCAGGGAATGAGAAACATTCAGTACTTC. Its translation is CASSEQTQGMRNIQYF.

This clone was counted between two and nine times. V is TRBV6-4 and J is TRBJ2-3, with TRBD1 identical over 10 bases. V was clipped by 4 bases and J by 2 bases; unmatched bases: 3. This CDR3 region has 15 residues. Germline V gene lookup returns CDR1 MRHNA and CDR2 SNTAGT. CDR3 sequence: CASSAGTGDTDTQYF. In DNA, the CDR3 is TGTGCCAGCAGTGCGGGGACAGGGGACACAGATACGCAGTATTTT.

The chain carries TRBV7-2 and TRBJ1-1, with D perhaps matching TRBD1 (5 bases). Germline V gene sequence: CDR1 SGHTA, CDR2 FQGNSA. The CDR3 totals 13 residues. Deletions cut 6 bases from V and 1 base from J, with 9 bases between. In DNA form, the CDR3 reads TGTGCCAGCAGTCCCGGACAGAACACTGAAGCTTTCTTT. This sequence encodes CASSPGQNTEAFF.

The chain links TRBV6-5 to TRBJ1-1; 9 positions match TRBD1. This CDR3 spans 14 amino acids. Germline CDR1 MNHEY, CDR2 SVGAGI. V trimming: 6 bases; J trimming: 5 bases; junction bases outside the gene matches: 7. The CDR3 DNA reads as TGTGCCAGCAGGCTACAGGGGGCGCGGACTGAAGCTTTCTTT. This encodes CASRLQGARTEAFF.

The CDR3 DNA sequence: TGTGCCAGCAGCCTAGCGGGGGTAGCTACAGATACGCAGTATTTT. Amino acids: CASSLAGVATDTQYF. The chain employs TRBV5-4 and TRBJ2-3; 10 nucleotides agree with TRBD2. The trim removed 4 bases at V and 3 bases at J, leaving 5 bases unmatched. The length of the CDR3 is 15 residues. CDR1 SGHNT and CDR2 YYREEE come from the germline V gene (reference sequence).

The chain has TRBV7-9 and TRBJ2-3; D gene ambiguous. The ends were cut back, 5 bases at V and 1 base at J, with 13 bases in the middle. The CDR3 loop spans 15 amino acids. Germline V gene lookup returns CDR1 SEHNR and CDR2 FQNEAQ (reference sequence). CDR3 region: CASSPQLQGTDTQYF. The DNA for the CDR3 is TGTGCCAGCAGCCCCCAGCTTCAGGGCACAGATACGCAGTATTTT.

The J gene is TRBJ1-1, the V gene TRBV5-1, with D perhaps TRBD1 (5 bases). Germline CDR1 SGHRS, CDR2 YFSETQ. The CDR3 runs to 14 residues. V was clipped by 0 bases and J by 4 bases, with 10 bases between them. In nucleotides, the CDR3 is TGCGCCAGCAGCTTGGAGGGACTTCGCACTGAAGCTTTCTTT. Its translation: CASSLEGLRTEAFF.

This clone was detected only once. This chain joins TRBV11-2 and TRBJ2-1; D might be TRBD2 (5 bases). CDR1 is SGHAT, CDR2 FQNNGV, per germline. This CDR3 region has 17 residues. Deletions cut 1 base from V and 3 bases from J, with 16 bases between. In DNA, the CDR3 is TGTGCCAGCAGCTTAGTCCTAGCTAATATCGGCTACAATGAGCAGTTCTTC. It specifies CASSLVLANIGYNEQFF.

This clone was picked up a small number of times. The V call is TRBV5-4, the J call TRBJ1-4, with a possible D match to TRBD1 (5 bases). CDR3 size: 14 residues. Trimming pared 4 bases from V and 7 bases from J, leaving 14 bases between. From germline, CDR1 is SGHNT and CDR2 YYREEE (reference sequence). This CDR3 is CASSQTGGGEKLFF. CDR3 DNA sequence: TGTGCCAGCAGCCAAACAGGTGGTGGTGAAAAACTGTTTTTT.

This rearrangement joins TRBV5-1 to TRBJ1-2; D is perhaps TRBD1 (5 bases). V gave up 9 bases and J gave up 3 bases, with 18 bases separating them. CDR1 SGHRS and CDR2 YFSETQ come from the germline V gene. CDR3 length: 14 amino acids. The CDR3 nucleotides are TGCGCCACCAGAGAGACAGATTCCCACTATGGCTACACCTTC. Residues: CATRETDSHYGYTF.

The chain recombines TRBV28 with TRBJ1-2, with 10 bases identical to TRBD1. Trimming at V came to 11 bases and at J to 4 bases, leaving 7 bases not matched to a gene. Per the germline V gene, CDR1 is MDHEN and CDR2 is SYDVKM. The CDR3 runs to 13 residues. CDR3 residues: CAASGDRGYGYTF. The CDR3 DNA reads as TGTGCCGCATCCGGGGACAGGGGCTATGGCTACACCTTC.

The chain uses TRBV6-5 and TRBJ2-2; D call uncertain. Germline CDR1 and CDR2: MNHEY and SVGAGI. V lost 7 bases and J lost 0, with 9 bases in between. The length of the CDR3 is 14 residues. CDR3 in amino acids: CASTRSANTGELFF. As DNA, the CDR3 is TGTGCCAGCACGAGGAGTGCGAACACCGGGGAGCTGTTTTTT.

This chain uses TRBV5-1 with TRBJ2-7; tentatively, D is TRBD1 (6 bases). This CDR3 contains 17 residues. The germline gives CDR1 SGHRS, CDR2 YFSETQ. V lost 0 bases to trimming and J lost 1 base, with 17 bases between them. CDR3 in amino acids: CASSLVWTPGQSYEQYF. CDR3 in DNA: TGCGCCAGCAGCTTGGTTTGGACCCCGGGACAATCCTACGAGCAGTACTTC.